The 23 T cell receptor beta chains listed next were all sequenced from one sample in a study of T-cell memory formation after mild COVID-19. From the 5' RACE reads, TCRdb called clonotypes with MiXCR, one entry per CDR3 protein. This sample yields 35,000 to 45,000 distinct CDR3 sequences, of which less than 8% are seen a single time; roughly 0.79% belongs to the top ten. The source material was PBMCs or a T cell subset sorted from them (not recorded which). These TCRs come from an adult who had mild COVID-19 (a few samples of this study predate the infection). Cell type and time point are not known.

This chain connects TRBV3-1 to TRBJ2-1, with D possibly being TRBD1 or TRBD2 (6 bases each). Trimming shortened V by 0 bases and J by 7 bases, and 13 bases separated the two germline ends. The CDR3 is made up of 15 amino acids. From germline, CDR1 is LGHDT and CDR2 YNNKEL (reference sequence). In DNA, the CDR3 is TGTGCCAGCAGCCAAGACGACAGGCGGGAAAATGAGCAGTTCTTC. Translating gives CASSQDDRRENEQFF.

This clonotype showed up many times. The chain joins TRBV7-9 to TRBJ2-7; no definite D call. Trimming pared 3 bases from V and 7 bases from J, leaving 7 bases between. The V gene's germline CDR1 is SEHNR and CDR2 FQNEAQ (reference sequence). The CDR3 loop spans 11 amino acids. For the CDR3, the DNA is TGTGCCAGCAGCTTGGACGGAGAGCAGTACTTC. Translation: CASSLDGEQYF.

The rearrangement links TRBV19 to TRBJ1-5, with D unclear. V was cut by 7 bases and J by 3 bases, with 19 bases left in between. Germline V gene data show CDR1 as LNHDA and CDR2 as SQIVND (reference sequence). The CDR3 totals 16 residues. This CDR3 is CASTMTPGSPNQPQHF. For the CDR3, the DNA is TGTGCCAGTACCATGACCCCCGGCAGCCCCAATCAGCCCCAGCATTTT.

This clonotype was counted between two and nine times. This chain uses TRBV4-2 with TRBJ2-3; D possibly matches TRBD1 or TRBD2 (6 bases each). The CDR3 has 15 amino acids. With 4 bases removed from V and 1 base from J, the gap between germline ends came to 12 bases. Germline CDR1 reads LGHNA; CDR2 reads YNFKEQ. The CDR3 nucleotides are TGTGCCAGCAGCCTCGGGGGCCAGGGCACAGATACGCAGTATTTT. Protein: CASSLGGQGTDTQYF.

This clonotype was recorded at least ten times. The chain has TRBV9 and TRBJ2-2, with TRBD2 as a possible D gene (7 bases). The CDR3 has 14 residues. CDR1 SGDLS and CDR2 YYNGEE come from the germline V gene. With 6 bases removed from V and 4 bases from J, the gap between germline ends came to 13 bases. The CDR3 region is CASNLRGGTGELFF. The DNA for the CDR3 is TGTGCCAGCAACCTTAGGGGGGGCACCGGGGAGCTGTTTTTT.

This clonotype came up many times. The J gene is TRBJ1-2, the V gene TRBV29-1, with 7 bases aligning to TRBD1. CDR3 length: 12 residues. Germline V lookup: CDR1 SQVTM, CDR2 ANQGSEA. Losses at the gene ends were 7 bases for V and 6 bases for J; bases not matched to a gene: 8. The DNA of the CDR3 is TGCAGCGGCAGACAGGGAAGACATGGCTACACCTTC. This gives the protein CSGRQGRHGYTF.

This clonotype was recorded at least ten times. The V call is TRBV5-4, the J call TRBJ2-7; 9 nucleotides match TRBD2. Unmatched junction bases numbered 13, after V lost 5 bases and J lost 7 bases. The CDR3 sequence is 15 residues long. In germline, CDR1 is SGHNT, CDR2 YYREEE (reference sequence). CDR3 nucleotides: TGTGCCAGCAGTGAACGACTAGCGGCAACGGGGGAGCAGTACTTC. It encodes CASSERLAATGEQYF.

This clonotype was seen ten or more times. The chain employs TRBV29-1 and TRBJ1-2; the D gene is possibly TRBD1 (6 bases). Germline lookup yields CDR1 SQVTM and CDR2 ANQGSEA. The CDR3 is made up of 12 amino acids. The V and J ends lost 4 bases and 10 bases respectively, with 16 bases between them. CDR3 DNA: TGCAGCGTTGGTTCTGACGGGGGGCTCTACACCTTC. Its protein product is CSVGSDGGLYTF.

This clonotype was counted only a few times. The chain is built from TRBV3-1 and TRBJ1-1, with D perhaps matching TRBD1 (6 bases). CDR1 LGHDT and CDR2 YNNKEL come from the germline V gene (reference sequence). Trimming took 1 base from V and 0 from J, leaving 9 bases between them. CDR3 length equals 15 residues. The CDR3 spells CASSQGGGVNTEAFF. In DNA, the CDR3 is TGTGCCAGCAGCCAAGGGGGGGGCGTGAACACTGAAGCTTTCTTT. Full variable domain (rest looked up from reference TRBV3-1 and TRBJ1-1): DTAVSQTPKYLVTQMGNDKSIKCEQNLGHDTMYWYKQDSKKFLKIMFSYNNKELIINETVPNRFSPKSPDKAHLNLHINSLELGDSAVYFCASSQGGGVNTEAFFGQGTRLTVV.

This clonotype was observed many times. The chain recombines TRBV3-1 with TRBJ2-2, with TRBD2 matching 12 bases. Germline trimming cut 1 base from V and 6 bases from J; bases unmatched to any gene: 0. Germline V gene sequence: CDR1 LGHDT, CDR2 YNNKEL (reference sequence). This CDR3 spans 15 amino acids. Here the CDR3 reads CASSQASGRAGELFF. Written as DNA, the CDR3 is TGTGCCAGCAGCCAAGCTAGCGGGAGGGCCGGGGAGCTGTTTTTT.

The chain links TRBV4-3 to TRBJ1-1; D gene uncertain. Trimming pared 6 bases from V and 7 bases from J, leaving 9 bases between. The CDR3 is 11 residues long. CDR1 and CDR2 (germline): LGHNA, YSLEER. CDR3 sequence reads: CASRGESEAFF. Written as DNA, the CDR3 is TGCGCCAGCAGGGGAGAAAGTGAAGCTTTCTTT.

This clonotype was seen a few times. J is TRBJ1-2 and V is TRBV29-1; the D is unclear. This CDR3 spans 13 amino acids. Trimming removed 4 bases at V and 5 bases at J, with 14 bases between. CDR1 is SQVTM and CDR2 is ANQGSEA in the germline V gene. This chain's CDR3 is CSVVKGAQYGYTF. CDR3 DNA: TGCAGCGTTGTGAAGGGAGCGCAATATGGCTACACCTTC.

This clonotype has ten or more counts. The chain recombines TRBV4-2 with TRBJ2-3; 12 nucleotides line up with TRBD2. The CDR3 loop spans 20 amino acids. Germline V gene sequence: CDR1 LGHNA, CDR2 YNFKEQ. Germline trimming cut 0 bases from V and 6 bases from J; bases unmatched to any gene: 16. CDR3 nucleotides: TGTGCCAGCAGCCAAGAATCGCCTTACGGAGGACTAGCGGGATTTGATACGCAGTATTTT. It specifies CASSQESPYGGLAGFDTQYF.

This chain uses TRBV29-1 with TRBJ1-1; a possible D gene is TRBD1 (5 bases). The CDR3 consists of 12 residues. Germline CDR1 and CDR2: SQVTM and ANQGSEA. V was trimmed by 6 bases and J by 1 base, leaving 9 bases between them. Written as DNA, the CDR3 is TGCAGCGTCGACAGTACGAACACTGAAGCTTTCTTT. Translated, it gives CSVDSTNTEAFF.

Many counts were recorded for this clonotype. The gene calls are TRBV7-3 and TRBJ1-5, with D unresolved. Germline CDR1 and CDR2: SGHTA and FQGTGA. The CDR3 totals 15 residues. The V gene lost 5 bases and the J gene lost 2 bases, with 13 bases spanning the gap. This CDR3 is CASSESDGCNQPQHF. The CDR3 DNA sequence: TGTGCCAGCAGCGAATCCGACGGTTGCAATCAGCCCCAGCATTTT.

The table lists this clonotype with many counts. The rearrangement uses TRBV5-1 and TRBJ2-7; D possibly corresponds to TRBD1 (6 bases). The V end was cut by 6 bases, the J end by 0 bases, with 16 bases between. The CDR3 loop spans 15 amino acids. Germline V lookup: CDR1 SGHRS, CDR2 YFSETQ. CDR3 sequence: CASTLGGGASYEQYF. In nucleotides, the CDR3 is TGCGCCAGCACCCTTGGTGGGGGCGCCTCCTACGAGCAGTACTTC.

This chain uses TRBV7-9 with TRBJ1-2; D gene uncertain. This CDR3 is 14 amino acids long. The V end lost 2 bases, the J end lost 0 bases, and 7 bases lay between the germline ends. CDR1 is SEHNR and CDR2 is FQNEAQ in the germline V gene (reference sequence). CDR3 nucleotides: TGTGCCAGCAGCTTAAGGGAGGCTAACTATGGCTACACCTTC. As protein: CASSLREANYGYTF.

This clonotype appeared once. Compared with germline, one end of the junction differs, possibly owing to a read error. The chain combines TRBV6-5 with TRBJ2-7, with TRBD2 as a possible D gene (5 bases). This CDR3 is 15 amino acids long. From germline, CDR1 is MNHEY and CDR2 SVGAGI. The chain's CDR3 is CAISYSGRSSYEQYF. The CDR3 DNA is TGTGCCATCAGTTACTCTGGGAGAAGCTCCTACGAGCAGTACTTC.

This clonotype was recorded a few times. The chain links TRBV19 to TRBJ2-1; 9 nucleotides align to TRBD2. The V gene's germline CDR1 is LNHDA and CDR2 SQIVND (reference sequence). The CDR3 sequence is 14 residues long. The ends lost 10 bases at V and 4 bases at J; junction bases unmatched: 8. CDR3 protein: CATKSGGSYNEQFF. The CDR3 nucleotides are TGTGCCACTAAAAGCGGGGGGTCATACAATGAGCAGTTCTTC.

This clonotype was counted at least ten times. This sequence joins TRBV24-1 and TRBJ2-1; 9 bases agree with TRBD1. Trimming cost V 5 bases and J 10 bases; bases outside gene matches: 11. The germline V gene has CDR1 KGHDR and CDR2 SFDVKD. The CDR3 covers 15 residues. The CDR3, as DNA: TGTGCCACCAGTGGCTCCCTGGGACAGGGAGGCGAGCAGTTCTTC. Its translation is CATSGSLGQGGEQFF.

The CDR3: CASSPTGDGELFF. In nucleotides, the CDR3 is TGTGCCAGCTCACCGACAGGGGACGGGGAGCTGTTTTTT. The genes are TRBV18 and TRBJ2-2; 8 bases agree with TRBD1. Per the germline V gene, CDR1 is KGHSH and CDR2 is LQKENI. The ends lost 3 bases at V and 7 bases at J; junction bases unmatched: 1. CDR3 length: 13 residues.

V usage is TRBV10-3 and J usage is TRBJ2-1, with TRBD2 matching over 10 bases. Germline lookup yields CDR1 ENHRY and CDR2 SYGVKD. This CDR3 has 11 amino acids. V dropped 3 bases and J dropped 16; count of bases not matched to a gene: 3. DNA of the CDR3: TGTGCCATCAGTGATGGGACTAGCGTCTTCTTC. It yields the protein CAISDGTSVFF.

This clonotype was seen repeatedly, ten times or more. This chain uses TRBV12-3 or TRBV12-4 with TRBJ2-5; 7 nucleotides agree with TRBD1. This CDR3 contains 14 residues. The V gene end was trimmed by 6 bases and the J gene end by 0 bases; junction bases not matched to a gene: 4. CDR3 nucleotides: TGTGCCAGCAGCATCGGACAGGACCAAGAGACCCAGTACTTC. Amino acids: CASSIGQDQETQYF.